This TCR beta chain was identified during a study of blood T cell repertoires in COVID-19. Study background: Samples representing acute and convalescent COVID-19 were sourced from the United States, Italy and Spain. Sample material is recorded as cDNA or gDNA derived from T cells, B-cell-depleted T cells, or PBMCs.

Sequencing was performed with immunoSEQ multiplex PCR; in TCRdb, only in-frame clones are kept and a portion is missing. The top ten hold about 10% of the sample, which has around 430,000 clones, about 86% seen once. Recruitment covered about 25 US areas and drew participants whose ages spanned roughly 18 to 100 years. Cohorts were assigned according to the clinical history that participants reported. This TCR derives from a woman in her 50s who had recovered from COVID-19. Source material: PBMCs or T cells enriched from blood (not recorded which).

The CDR3 here is CATSRERLKGARFAEAFF. CDR3 nucleotide sequence: TGTGCCACCAGCAGAGAACGGTTGAAGGGGGCCCGCTTCGCTGAAGCTTTCTTT. The V gene is TRBV15, the J gene TRBJ1-1; 7 bases agree with TRBD1. Germline CDR1 reads LNHNV; CDR2 reads YYDKDF (reference sequence). Trimming at V came to 0 bases and at J to 6 bases, leaving 16 bases not matched to a gene. The CDR3 contains 18 residues.